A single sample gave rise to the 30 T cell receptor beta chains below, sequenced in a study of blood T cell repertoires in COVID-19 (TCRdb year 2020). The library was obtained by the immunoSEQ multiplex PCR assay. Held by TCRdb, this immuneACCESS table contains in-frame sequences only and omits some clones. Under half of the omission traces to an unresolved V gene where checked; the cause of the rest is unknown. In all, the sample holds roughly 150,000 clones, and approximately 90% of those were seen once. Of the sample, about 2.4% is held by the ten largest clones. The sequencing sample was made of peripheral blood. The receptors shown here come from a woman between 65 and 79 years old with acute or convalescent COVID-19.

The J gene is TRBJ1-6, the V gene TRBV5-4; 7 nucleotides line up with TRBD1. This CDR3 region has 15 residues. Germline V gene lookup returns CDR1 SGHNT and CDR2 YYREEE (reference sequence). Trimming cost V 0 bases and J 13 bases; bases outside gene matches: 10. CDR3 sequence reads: CASSLDQGGFSPLHF. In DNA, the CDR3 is TGTGCCAGCAGCTTGGACCAGGGGGGTTTTTCGCCCCTCCACTTT.

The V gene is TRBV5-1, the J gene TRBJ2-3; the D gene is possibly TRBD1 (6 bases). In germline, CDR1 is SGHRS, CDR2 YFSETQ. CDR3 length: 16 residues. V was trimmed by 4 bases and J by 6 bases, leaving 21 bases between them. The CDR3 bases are TGCGCCAGCAGCCCCATGTTGTCAGGGGTTGGGGATACGCAGTATTTT. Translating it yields CASSPMLSGVGDTQYF.

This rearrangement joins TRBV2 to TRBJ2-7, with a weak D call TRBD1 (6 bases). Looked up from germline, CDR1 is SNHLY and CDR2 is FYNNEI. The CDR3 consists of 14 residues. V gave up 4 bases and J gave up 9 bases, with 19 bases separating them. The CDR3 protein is CASSVQGPPVGQYF. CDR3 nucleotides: TGTGCCAGCAGTGTGCAGGGGCCCCCCGTGGGGCAGTACTTC.

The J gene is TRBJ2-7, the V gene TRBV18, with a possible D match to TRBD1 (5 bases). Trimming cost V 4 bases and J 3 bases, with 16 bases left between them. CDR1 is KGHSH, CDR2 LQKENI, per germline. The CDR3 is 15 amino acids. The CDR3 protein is CASSLQGQVGYEQYF. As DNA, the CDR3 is TGTGCCAGCTCACTTCAGGGCCAGGTTGGCTACGAGCAGTACTTC.

The CDR3 DNA sequence: TGTGCCACCAAGGGAGCTCGGGAGAACACCGGGGAGCTGTTTTTT. The encoded protein is CATKGARENTGELFF. This chain links TRBV2 with TRBJ2-2, with D maybe TRBD2 (5 bases). V lost 10 bases and J lost 1, with 16 bases in between. The CDR3 consists of 15 residues. Germline CDR1 and CDR2: SNHLY and FYNNEI.

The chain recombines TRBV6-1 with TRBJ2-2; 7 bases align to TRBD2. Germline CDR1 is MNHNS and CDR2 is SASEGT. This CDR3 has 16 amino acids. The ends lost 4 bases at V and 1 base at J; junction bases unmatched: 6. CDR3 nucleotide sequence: TGTGCCAGCAGTGCGGGGCCTAGCGGGAACACCGGGGAGCTGTTTTTT. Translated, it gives CASSAGPSGNTGELFF.

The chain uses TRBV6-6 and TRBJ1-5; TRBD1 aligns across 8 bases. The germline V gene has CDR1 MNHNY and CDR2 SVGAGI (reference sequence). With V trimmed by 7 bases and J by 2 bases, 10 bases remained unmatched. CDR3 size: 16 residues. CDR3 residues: CASIGQGTSRNQPQHF. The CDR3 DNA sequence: TGTGCCAGCATTGGACAGGGAACGAGCCGCAATCAGCCCCAGCATTTT.

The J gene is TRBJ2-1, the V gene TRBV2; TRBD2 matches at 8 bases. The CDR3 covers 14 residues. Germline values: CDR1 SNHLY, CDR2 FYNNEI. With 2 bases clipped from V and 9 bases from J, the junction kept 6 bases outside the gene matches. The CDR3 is CASSELPAGVEQFF. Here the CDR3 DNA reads TGTGCCAGCAGTGAATTACCAGCGGGGGTTGAGCAGTTCTTC.

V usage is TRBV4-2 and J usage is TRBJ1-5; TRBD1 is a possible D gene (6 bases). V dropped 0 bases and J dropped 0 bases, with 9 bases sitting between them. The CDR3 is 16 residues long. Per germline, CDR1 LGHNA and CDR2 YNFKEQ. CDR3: CASSQERGTSNQPQHF. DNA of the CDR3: TGTGCCAGCAGCCAAGAAAGGGGGACTAGCAATCAGCCCCAGCATTTT.

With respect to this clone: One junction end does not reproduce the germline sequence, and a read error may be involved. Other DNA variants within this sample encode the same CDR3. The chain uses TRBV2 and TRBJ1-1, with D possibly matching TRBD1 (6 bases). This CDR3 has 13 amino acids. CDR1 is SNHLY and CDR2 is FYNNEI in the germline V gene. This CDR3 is CASTGQGLGEAFF. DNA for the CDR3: TGTGCCAGCACAGGCCAGGGGCTTGGTGAAGCTTTTTTT.

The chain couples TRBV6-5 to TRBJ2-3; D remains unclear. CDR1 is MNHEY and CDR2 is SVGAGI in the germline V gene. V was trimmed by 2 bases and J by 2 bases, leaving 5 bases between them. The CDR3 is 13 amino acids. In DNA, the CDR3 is TGTGCCAGCAGTTACGACACCACAGATACGCAGTATTTT. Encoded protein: CASSYDTTDTQYF.

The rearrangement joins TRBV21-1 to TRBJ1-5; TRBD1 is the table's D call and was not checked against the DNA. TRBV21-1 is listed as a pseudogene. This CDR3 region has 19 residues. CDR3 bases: TGTGCCAGCAGCGAAAGACGGTCAGAAACTCCACCCAGGGGGCAGCCCCAGCATTTT. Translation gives CASSERRSETPPRGQPQHF.

CDR3 in DNA: TGTGCCAGCAGCTCCCGTCAGGGATGGGCTAATGAAAAACTGTTTTTT. Protein sequence: CASSSRQGWANEKLFF. The chain has TRBV7-6 and TRBJ1-4; a weak D match, TRBD1 (5 bases). The germline gives CDR1 SGHVS, CDR2 FNYEAQ. V was cut by 4 bases and J by 3 bases, with 15 bases left in between. The CDR3 is 16 amino acids. Full variable domain (rest looked up from reference TRBV7-6 and TRBJ1-4): GAGVSQSPRYKVTKRGQDVALRCDPISGHVSLYWYRQALGQGPEFLTYFNYEAQQDKSGLPNDRFSAERPEGSISTLTIQRTEQRDSAMYRCASSSRQGWANEKLFFGSGTQLSVL.

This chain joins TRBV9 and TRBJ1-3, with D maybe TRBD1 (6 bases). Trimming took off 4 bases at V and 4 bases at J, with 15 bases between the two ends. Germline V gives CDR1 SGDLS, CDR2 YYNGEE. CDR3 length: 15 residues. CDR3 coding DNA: TGTGCCAGCAGCAAACGACAGGTCGGGGGAAACACCATATATTTT. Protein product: CASSKRQVGGNTIYF. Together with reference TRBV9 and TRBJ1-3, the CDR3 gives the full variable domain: DSGVTQTPKHLITATGQRVTLRCSPRSGDLSVYWYQQSLDQGLQFLIQYYNGEERAKGNILERFSAQQFPDLHSELNLSSLELGDSALYFCASSKRQVGGNTIYFGEGSWLTVV.

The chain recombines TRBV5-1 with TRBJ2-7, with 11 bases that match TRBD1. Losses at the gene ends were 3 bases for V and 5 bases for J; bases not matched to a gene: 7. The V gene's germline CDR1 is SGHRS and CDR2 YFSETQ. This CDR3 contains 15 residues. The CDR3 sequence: CASSSIRDRGNEQYV. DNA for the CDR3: TGCGCCAGCAGCTCCATCCGGGACAGGGGGAACGAGCAGTACGTC.

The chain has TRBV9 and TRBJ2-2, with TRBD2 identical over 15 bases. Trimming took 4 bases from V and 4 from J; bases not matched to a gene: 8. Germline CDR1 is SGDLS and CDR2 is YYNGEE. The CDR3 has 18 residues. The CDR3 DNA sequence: TGTGCCAGCAGCCTAGGGACTAGCGGGGGGCTCTCCACCGGGGAGCTGTTTTTT. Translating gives CASSLGTSGGLSTGELFF.

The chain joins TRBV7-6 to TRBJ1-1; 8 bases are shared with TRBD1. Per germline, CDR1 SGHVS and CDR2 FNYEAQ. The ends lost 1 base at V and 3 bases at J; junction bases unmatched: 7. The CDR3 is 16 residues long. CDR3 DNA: TGTGCCAGCAGCTTAGGGACAGGGTTGGGGGACACTGAAGCTTTCTTT. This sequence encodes CASSLGTGLGDTEAFF.

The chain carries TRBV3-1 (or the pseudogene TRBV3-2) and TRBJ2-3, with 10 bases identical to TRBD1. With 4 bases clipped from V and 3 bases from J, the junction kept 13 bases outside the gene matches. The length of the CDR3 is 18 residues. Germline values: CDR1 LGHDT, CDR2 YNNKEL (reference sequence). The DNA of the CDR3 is TGTGCCAGCAGCCGCCGGGACAGGGGCCACCGAGGGACAGATACGCAGTATTTT. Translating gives CASSRRDRGHRGTDTQYF.

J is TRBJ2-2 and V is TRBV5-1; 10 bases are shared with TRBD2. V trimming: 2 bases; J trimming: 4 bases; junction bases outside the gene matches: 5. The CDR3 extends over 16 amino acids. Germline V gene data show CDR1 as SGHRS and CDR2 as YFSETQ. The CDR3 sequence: CASSFLAGVGTGELFF. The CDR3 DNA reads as TGCGCCAGCAGCTTCCTAGCGGGGGTCGGCACCGGGGAGCTGTTTTTT.

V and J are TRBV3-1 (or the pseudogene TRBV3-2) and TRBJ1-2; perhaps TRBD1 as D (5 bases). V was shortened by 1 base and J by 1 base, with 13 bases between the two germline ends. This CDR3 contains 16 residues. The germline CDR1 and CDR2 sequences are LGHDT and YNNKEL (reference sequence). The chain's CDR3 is CASSQVGAVSNYGYTF. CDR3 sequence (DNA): TGTGCCAGCAGCCAAGTTGGGGCAGTCAGTAACTATGGCTACACCTTC.

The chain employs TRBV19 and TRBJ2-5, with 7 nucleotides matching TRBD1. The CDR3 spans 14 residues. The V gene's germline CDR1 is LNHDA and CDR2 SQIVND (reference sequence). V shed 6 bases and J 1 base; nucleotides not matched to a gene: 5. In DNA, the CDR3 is TGTGCCAGTAGGCTCGGGACAGCCCAAGAGACCCAGTACTTC. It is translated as CASRLGTAQETQYF.

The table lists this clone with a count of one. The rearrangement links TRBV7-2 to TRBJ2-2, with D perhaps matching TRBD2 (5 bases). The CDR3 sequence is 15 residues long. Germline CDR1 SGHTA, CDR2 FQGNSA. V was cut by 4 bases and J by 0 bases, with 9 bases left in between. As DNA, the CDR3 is TGTGCCAGCAGCTCCCGGACTGCGAACACCGGGGAGCTGTTTTTT. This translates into CASSSRTANTGELFF.

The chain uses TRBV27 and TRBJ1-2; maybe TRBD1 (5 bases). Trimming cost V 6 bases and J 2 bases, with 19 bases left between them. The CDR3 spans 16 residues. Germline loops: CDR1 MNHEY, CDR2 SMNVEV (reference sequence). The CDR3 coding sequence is TGTGCCAGCAGGGGGGGAATTGGTGGACAAAACTATGGCTACACCTTC. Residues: CASRGGIGGQNYGYTF.

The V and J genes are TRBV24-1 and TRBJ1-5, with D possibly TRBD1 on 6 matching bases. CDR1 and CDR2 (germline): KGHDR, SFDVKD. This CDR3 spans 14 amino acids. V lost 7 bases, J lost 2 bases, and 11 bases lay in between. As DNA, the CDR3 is TGTGCCACCAGCGGCAGGGGAGGCAATCAGCCCCAGCATTTT. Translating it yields CATSGRGGNQPQHF.

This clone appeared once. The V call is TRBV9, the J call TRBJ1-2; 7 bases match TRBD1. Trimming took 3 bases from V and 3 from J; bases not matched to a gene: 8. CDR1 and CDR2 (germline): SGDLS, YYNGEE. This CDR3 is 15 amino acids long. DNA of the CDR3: TGTGCCAGCAGCGCCCGTATAACAGGGGACTATGGCTACACCTTC. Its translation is CASSARITGDYGYTF.

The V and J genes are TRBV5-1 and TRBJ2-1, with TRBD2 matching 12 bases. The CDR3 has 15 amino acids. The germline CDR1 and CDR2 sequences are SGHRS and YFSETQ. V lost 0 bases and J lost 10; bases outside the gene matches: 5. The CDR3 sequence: CASSLASGGADEQFF. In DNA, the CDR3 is TGCGCCAGCAGCTTGGCTAGCGGGGGGGCCGACGAGCAGTTCTTC.

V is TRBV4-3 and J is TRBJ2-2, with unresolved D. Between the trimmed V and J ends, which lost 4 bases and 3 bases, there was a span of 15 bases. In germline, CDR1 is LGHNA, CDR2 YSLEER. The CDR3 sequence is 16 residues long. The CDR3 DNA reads TGCGCCAGCAGCCCCCTCGTAGGCGGAGACACCGGGGAGCTGTTTTTT. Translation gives CASSPLVGGDTGELFF.

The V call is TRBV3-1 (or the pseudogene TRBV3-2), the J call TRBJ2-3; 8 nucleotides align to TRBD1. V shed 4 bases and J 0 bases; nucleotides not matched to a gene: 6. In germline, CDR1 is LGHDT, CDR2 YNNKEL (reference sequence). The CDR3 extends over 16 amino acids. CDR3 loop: CASSPATGASTDTQYF. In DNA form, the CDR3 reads TGTGCCAGCAGCCCCGCGACAGGGGCCAGCACAGATACGCAGTATTTT.

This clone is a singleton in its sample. The DNA of the CDR3 is TGTGCCAGCAGCTTAGATCTCGTTAGCGGAAGGAGCTCCTACAATGAGCAGTTCTTC. It is translated as CASSLDLVSGRSSYNEQFF. The chain uses TRBV11-2 and TRBJ2-1, with D possibly TRBD2 on 6 matching bases. The germline gives CDR1 SGHAT, CDR2 FQNNGV. CDR3 length: 19 residues. Trimming cost V 0 bases and J 0 bases, with 18 bases left between them.

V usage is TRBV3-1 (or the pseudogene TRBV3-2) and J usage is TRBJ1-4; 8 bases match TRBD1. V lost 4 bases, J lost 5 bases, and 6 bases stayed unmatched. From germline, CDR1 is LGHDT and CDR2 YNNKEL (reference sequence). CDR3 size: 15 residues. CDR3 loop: CASSRPGQENEKLFF. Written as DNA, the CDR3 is TGTGCCAGCAGCCGGCCGGGACAGGAGAATGAAAAACTGTTTTTT.